The 32 T cell receptor beta chains reported below all come from one sample, sequenced in a study of beta chain features in type 1 diabetes (dated by TCRdb to 2017 to 2018). Preparation of the library involved the immunoSEQ multiplex PCR assay. The High Capacity cDNA Reverse Transcription Kit was used to reverse transcribe all of the isolated RNA, meaning that expressed TCRB transcripts were what got sequenced. This is the immuneACCESS table as TCRdb keeps it, with only in-frame sequences that have V and J called. A part of the clones is gone; compared with another copy, unresolved V genes explain less than half, and the rest is unexplained. Across this sample there are about 250,000 clones, with 14% seen only once. About 0.026% of the sample is in the top ten clones. Sequencing was performed on naive CD4+ T cells from blood. The cell subset or site label, as the study defines it: true naive CD4+ T cells. The receptors stem from a woman in her forties in good health.

The gene calls are TRBV4-1 and TRBJ2-5; 10 nucleotides align to TRBD2. The CDR3 has 15 residues. Unmatched junction bases numbered 2, after V lost 1 base and J lost 3 bases. Germline CDR1 reads MGHRA; CDR2 reads YSYEKL. CDR3 coding DNA: TGCGCCAGCAGCCAAGCTAGCGGGGGTAAAGAGACCCAGTACTTC. Protein: CASSQASGGKETQYF.

This chain links TRBV18 with TRBJ1-5, with a weak D call TRBD1 (5 bases). V was cut by 3 bases and J by 5 bases, with 20 bases left in between. Per germline, CDR1 KGHSH and CDR2 LQKENI. This CDR3 spans 17 amino acids. The CDR3 DNA follows: TGTGCCAGCTCACCTTCCCCTCAGGGAGGGCGGGATCAGCCCCAGCATTTT. It is translated as CASSPSPQGGRDQPQHF.

This sequence joins TRBV5-1 and TRBJ2-5, with D possibly matching TRBD1 (5 bases). V gave up 2 bases and J gave up 2 bases, with 10 bases separating them. This CDR3 comprises 14 residues. Germline V lookup: CDR1 SGHRS, CDR2 YFSETQ. The DNA of the CDR3 is TGCGCCAGCAGCTTCGCACAGGTTCAAGAGACCCAGTACTTC. It translates to CASSFAQVQETQYF.

The chain employs TRBV5-6 and TRBJ2-5, with D possibly TRBD2 on 6 matching bases. The germline gives CDR1 SGHDT, CDR2 YYEEEE. Trimming pared 3 bases from V and 4 bases from J, leaving 22 bases between. The CDR3 runs to 17 residues. In nucleotides, the CDR3 is TGTGCCAGCAGCTGGAGGGTGGGCGCGGGGTTGGGAGAGACCCAGTACTTC. Translating it yields CASSWRVGAGLGETQYF. Full variable domain (missing parts from reference TRBV5-6 and TRBJ2-5): DAGVTQSPTHLIKTRGQQVTLRCSPKSGHDTVSWYQQALGQGPQFIFQYYEEEERQRGNFPDRFSGHQFPNYSSELNVNALLLGDSALYLCASSWRVGAGLGETQYFGPGTRLLVL.

The CDR3 here is CAGEVGNEQFF. Written as DNA, the CDR3 is TGTGCCGGAGAGGTCGGAAATGAGCAGTTCTTC. The chain is built from TRBV5-4 and TRBJ2-1; D is uncertain. Germline CDR1 reads SGHNT; CDR2 reads YYREEE (reference sequence). The CDR3 consists of 11 residues. The ends were cut back, 10 bases at V and 7 bases at J, with 12 bases in the middle.

This sequence joins TRBV2 and TRBJ2-5; TRBD1 agrees at 10 bases. The ends lost 6 bases at V and 5 bases at J; junction bases unmatched: 6. The germline CDR1 and CDR2 sequences are SNHLY and FYNNEI. CDR3 length: 14 residues. This chain's CDR3 is CASSQDRGTETQYF. For the CDR3, the DNA is TGTGCCAGCAGCCAGGACAGGGGGACCGAGACCCAGTACTTC.

The sample holds a few counts of this clone. V gene TRBV9 combines with J gene TRBJ2-5; TRBD1 aligns across 7 bases. The CDR3 consists of 14 residues. V shed 4 bases, J shed 5 bases, and the junction held 8 bases outside the gene matches. The germline gives CDR1 SGDLS, CDR2 YYNGEE. The CDR3: CASSPGQVVETQYF. CDR3 nucleotide sequence: TGTGCCAGCAGCCCTGGACAGGTCGTGGAGACCCAGTACTTC.

The V gene is TRBV5-4, the J gene TRBJ1-1; TRBD1 matches 7 bases. Germline V gene lookup returns CDR1 SGHNT and CDR2 YYREEE (reference sequence). This CDR3 region has 14 residues. Trimming took 2 bases from V and 1 from J; bases not matched to a gene: 2. CDR3 DNA: TGTGCCAGCAGCTTCAGGGGGAAGAACACTGAAGCTTTCTTT. Translation: CASSFRGKNTEAFF.

This clone was seen a few times. This chain links TRBV9 with TRBJ1-1; a possible D gene is TRBD1 (5 bases). This CDR3 is 12 amino acids long. The V end lost 0 bases, the J end lost 12 bases, and 12 bases lay between the germline ends. Germline-derived CDR1 and CDR2 are SGDLS and YYNGEE. The DNA of the CDR3 is TGTGCCAGCAGCGTAGCGGGGGGTGGTACTTTCTTT. This translates into CASSVAGGGTFF.

V and J are TRBV7-2 and TRBJ1-2, with D possibly matching TRBD1 (5 bases). In germline, CDR1 is SGHTA, CDR2 FQGNSA. The CDR3 is 15 amino acids. With 5 bases removed from V and 6 bases from J, the gap between germline ends came to 19 bases. Here the CDR3 reads CASSPGPGGSNGYTF. The CDR3 DNA is TGTGCCAGCAGCCCTGGCCCCGGGGGATCCAATGGCTACACCTTC.

The chain has TRBV2 and TRBJ2-5, with 12 bases identical to TRBD2. The ends lost 7 bases at V and 2 bases at J; junction bases unmatched: 2. From germline, CDR1 is SNHLY and CDR2 FYNNEI. The length of the CDR3 is 14 residues. In DNA form, the CDR3 reads TGTGCCAGCACCCTAGCGGGGGGGCAAGAGACCCAGTACTTC. Translation gives CASTLAGGQETQYF.

This clone was detected a few times. V is TRBV28 and J is TRBJ2-5; TRBD2 aligns across 9 bases. Germline values: CDR1 MDHEN, CDR2 SYDVKM. Unmatched junction bases numbered 18, after V lost 7 bases and J lost 9 bases. This CDR3 contains 16 residues. CDR3 loop: CASIPASGVPHLAQYF. The CDR3 nucleotides read TGTGCCAGCATCCCTGCTAGCGGGGTTCCCCATTTGGCCCAGTACTTC.

This clone has a handful of counts. The J gene is TRBJ2-2, the V gene TRBV18, with 8 bases fitting TRBD2. V lost 4 bases, J lost 0 bases, and 7 bases stayed unmatched. CDR3 length equals 17 residues. Per the germline V gene, CDR1 is KGHSH and CDR2 is LQKENI. CDR3 in amino acids: CASSLGSGGANTGELFF. CDR3 nucleotide sequence: TGTGCCAGCTCACTTGGAAGCGGGGGCGCGAACACCGGGGAGCTGTTTTTT.

The V gene is TRBV6-5, the J gene TRBJ2-7, with unresolved D. CDR3 length equals 14 residues. From germline, CDR1 is MNHEY and CDR2 SVGAGI. Trimming pared 6 bases from V and 1 base from J, leaving 13 bases between. For the CDR3, the DNA is TGTGCCAGCAGCTCCCGACTGATATCCTACGAGCAGTACTTC. Its protein is CASSSRLISYEQYF.

This clone turned up a few times. This chain joins TRBV14 and TRBJ1-1, with TRBD1 matching over 9 bases. The V and J ends lost 4 bases and 1 base, in that order; junction bases with no gene match: 7. CDR1 is SGHDN and CDR2 is FVKESK in the germline V gene. This CDR3 is built from 16 residues. CDR3 sequence reads: CASSPYRGRGNTEAFF. For the CDR3, the DNA is TGTGCCAGCAGCCCGTACAGGGGGCGCGGGAACACTGAAGCTTTCTTT.

The V call is TRBV6-6, the J call TRBJ2-2; D not resolved. The V and J ends lost 0 bases and 6 bases respectively, with 11 bases between them. The CDR3 extends over 15 amino acids. The V gene's germline CDR1 is MNHNY and CDR2 SVGAGI (reference sequence). CDR3 sequence: CASSYSSPAAGELFF. CDR3 nucleotides: TGTGCCAGCAGTTACTCGAGCCCTGCGGCCGGGGAGCTGTTTTTT.

This chain joins TRBV7-2 and TRBJ2-7; TRBD1 matches at 7 bases. After removal of 2 bases from V and 0 bases from J, the junction contained 4 bases not matched to a gene. Per the germline V gene, CDR1 is SGHTA and CDR2 is FQGNSA. The CDR3 is made up of 15 amino acids. CDR3 in amino acids: CASSLRTGVSYEQYF. In DNA form, the CDR3 reads TGTGCCAGCAGCTTAAGGACAGGCGTCTCCTACGAGCAGTACTTC.

The rearrangement links TRBV7-6 to TRBJ2-7; D uncertain. Germline CDR1 is SGHVS and CDR2 is FNYEAQ. The CDR3 totals 14 residues. V lost 4 bases to trimming and J lost 0 bases, with 10 bases between them. This chain's CDR3 is CASSSRLDSYEQYF. The CDR3 nucleotides read TGTGCCAGCAGCTCCCGACTCGACTCCTACGAGCAGTACTTC.

The chain recombines TRBV6-5 with TRBJ2-5; 10 bases fit TRBD2. The assigned J gene may be wrong: the sequence end matches TRBJ2-7 better. Germline-derived CDR1 and CDR2 are MNHEY and SVGAGI. This CDR3 region has 14 residues. The CDR3 spells CASSKSGGAYEQYF. The CDR3 DNA reads TGTGCCAGCAGCAAAAGCGGGGGGGCTTACGAGCAGTACTTC.

This clone was picked up a small number of times. V gene TRBV5-6 combines with J gene TRBJ2-7, with D possibly matching TRBD2 (6 bases). CDR1 and CDR2 from the germline V gene are SGHDT and YYEEEE. The germline V and J ends were trimmed by 5 bases and 0 bases, with 18 bases remaining between them. The CDR3 consists of 16 residues. CDR3 loop: CASRYNGGVNSYEQYF. The CDR3 coding sequence is TGTGCCAGCAGGTATAACGGCGGGGTTAACTCCTACGAGCAGTACTTC. Supplemented by reference TRBV5-6 and TRBJ2-7, the full variable domain reads DAGVTQSPTHLIKTRGQQVTLRCSPKSGHDTVSWYQQALGQGPQFIFQYYEEEERQRGNFPDRFSGHQFPNYSSELNVNALLLGDSALYLCASRYNGGVNSYEQYFGPGTRLTVT.

The CDR3 bases are TGCGCCAGCAGCCCGGACAGTTCAGAGACCCAGTACTTC. Protein: CASSPDSSETQYF. This sequence joins TRBV5-1 and TRBJ2-5; D is possibly TRBD1 (6 bases). CDR1 is SGHRS and CDR2 is YFSETQ in the germline V gene. The CDR3 is 13 amino acids. V was cut by 4 bases and J by 4 bases, with 11 bases left in between.

The chain joins TRBV7-2 to TRBJ2-3; 9 bases agree with TRBD2. V trimming: 3 bases; J trimming: 6 bases; junction bases outside the gene matches: 10. This CDR3 has 16 residues. Per the germline V gene, CDR1 is SGHTA and CDR2 is FQGNSA. In DNA form, the CDR3 reads TGTGCCAGCAGCTTTGGCGGGGGGGCGGCGGGCGATACGCAGTATTTT. Amino acids: CASSFGGGAAGDTQYF. Filled out from reference TRBV7-2 and TRBJ2-3, the complete variable domain reads GAGVSQSPSNKVTEKGKDVELRCDPISGHTALYWYRQSLGQGLEFLIYFQGNSAPDKSGLPSDRFSAERTGGSVSTLTIQRTQQEDSAVYLCASSFGGGAAGDTQYFGPGTRLTVL.

This clone was observed a few times. V gene TRBV13 combines with J gene TRBJ2-7, with D tentatively TRBD2 (5 bases). The CDR3 contains 11 residues. V was clipped by 2 bases and J by 7 bases, with 6 bases between them. Germline V gene lookup returns CDR1 PRHDT and CDR2 FYEKMQ (reference sequence). The CDR3 DNA sequence: TGTGCCAGCAGCTTAAGACTAGAGCAGTACTTC. This encodes CASSLRLEQYF.

In this sample, this clone turned up a few times. V and J are TRBV5-6 and TRBJ2-7; D gene uncertain. This CDR3 contains 13 residues. V lost 5 bases and J 3 bases, leaving 12 bases between the germline ends. Germline V CDR1 and CDR2: SGHDT, YYEEEE. CDR3 amino acids: CASSFYGGYEQYF. The CDR3 region has the DNA TGTGCCAGCAGTTTTTACGGCGGCTACGAGCAGTACTTC.

This clone has just a few counts. The V call is TRBV2, the J call TRBJ2-5; tentative D call: TRBD2 (6 bases). Trimming stripped 6 bases from V and 7 bases from J, with 9 bases between. Germline V lookup: CDR1 SNHLY, CDR2 FYNNEI. The CDR3 spans 11 residues. The DNA for the CDR3 is TGTGCCAGCAGCGGGGAGGCGACCCAGTACTTC. Its protein is CASSGEATQYF. The full variable domain, its missing parts supplied by reference TRBV2 and TRBJ2-5, is EPEVTQTPSHQVTQMGQEVILRCVPISNHLYFYWYRQILGQKVEFLVSFYNNEISEKSEIFDDQFSVERPDGSNFTLKIRSTKLEDSAMYFCASSGEATQYFGPGTRLLVL.

The chain links TRBV7-9 to TRBJ2-1, with TRBD2 matching over 14 bases. The V gene end was trimmed by 5 bases and the J gene end by 5 bases; junction bases not matched to a gene: 5. Per germline, CDR1 SEHNR and CDR2 FQNEAQ (reference sequence). This CDR3 has 16 residues. The DNA for the CDR3 is TGTGCCAGCAGCACCGGGACTAGCGGGGGCAACAATGAGCAGTTCTTC. This codes for CASSTGTSGGNNEQFF.

The rearrangement uses TRBV7-9 and TRBJ2-2; 9 nucleotides align to TRBD1. The CDR3 is made up of 16 amino acids. Per germline, CDR1 SEHNR and CDR2 FQNEAQ (reference sequence). With 0 bases clipped from V and 7 bases from J, the junction kept 6 bases outside the gene matches. DNA for the CDR3: TGTGCCAGCAGCTTAGCCGGGACAGGGAGAGTCGGGGAGCTGTTTTTT. It is translated as CASSLAGTGRVGELFF.

This clone was seen a few times. V usage is TRBV7-9 and J usage is TRBJ1-5; TRBD1 is a possible D gene (6 bases). This CDR3 is built from 14 residues. CDR1 and CDR2 from the germline V gene are SEHNR and FQNEAQ (reference sequence). Between the trimmed V and J ends, which lost 8 bases and 2 bases, there was a span of 13 bases. The CDR3: CASVPGGGNQPQHF. CDR3 in DNA: TGTGCCAGCGTCCCGGGGGGCGGCAATCAGCCCCAGCATTTT.

J is TRBJ2-3 and V is TRBV5-1, with 7 bases fitting TRBD1. The CDR3 runs 15 residues. V dropped 7 bases and J dropped 4; count of bases not matched to a gene: 12. Germline V gene lookup returns CDR1 SGHRS and CDR2 YFSETQ. In DNA form, the CDR3 reads TGCGCCAGCTTCGAACAGGGGTCAGGGGCAGATACGCAGTATTTT. Amino acid sequence: CASFEQGSGADTQYF.

This clone was seen a few times. This chain uses TRBV6-5 with TRBJ2-5; 7 nucleotides align to TRBD1. The CDR3 sequence is 15 residues long. Trimming at V came to 2 bases and at J to 5 bases, leaving 8 bases not matched to a gene. The germline gives CDR1 MNHEY, CDR2 SVGAGI. CDR3 sequence reads: CASSYGTDPRETQYF. CDR3 sequence (DNA): TGTGCCAGCAGTTACGGGACAGACCCCCGGGAGACCCAGTACTTC.

This chain joins TRBV4-3 and TRBJ1-1, with 8 bases that match TRBD1. Trimming removed 1 base from V and 6 bases from J; junction bases left unmatched: 7. The CDR3 has 15 amino acids. The germline gives CDR1 LGHNA, CDR2 YSLEER. The CDR3 DNA reads as TGCGCCAGCAGCCAAGTTGGACAGGGCGAGGCTGAAGCTTTCTTT. As protein: CASSQVGQGEAEAFF.

This clone was detected only a few times. The genes are TRBV5-1 and TRBJ2-2; TRBD1 agrees at 9 bases. The CDR3 consists of 16 residues. The J segment lost 6 bases and the V segment lost 4 bases, leaving 10 bases of the junction unmatched. Germline CDR1 reads SGHRS; CDR2 reads YFSETQ. CDR3 protein: CASSQSGTGFPGELFF. As DNA, the CDR3 is TGCGCCAGCAGCCAATCCGGGACAGGGTTCCCCGGGGAGCTGTTTTTT.